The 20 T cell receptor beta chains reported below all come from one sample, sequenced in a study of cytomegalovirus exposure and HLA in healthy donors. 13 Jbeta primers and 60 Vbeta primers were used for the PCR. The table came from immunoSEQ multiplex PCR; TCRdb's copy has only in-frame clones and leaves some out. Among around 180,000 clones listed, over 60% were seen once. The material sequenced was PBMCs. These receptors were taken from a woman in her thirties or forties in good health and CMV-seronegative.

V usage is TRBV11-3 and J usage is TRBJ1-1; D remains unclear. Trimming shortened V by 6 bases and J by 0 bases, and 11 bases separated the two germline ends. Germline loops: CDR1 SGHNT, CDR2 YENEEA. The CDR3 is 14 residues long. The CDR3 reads CASSSQTMNTEAFF. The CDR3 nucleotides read TGTGCCAGCAGTTCACAGACCATGAACACTGAAGCTTTCTTT. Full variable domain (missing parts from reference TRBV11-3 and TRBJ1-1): EAGVVQSPRYKIIEKKQPVAFWCNPISGHNTLYWYLQNLGQGPELLIRYENEEAVDDSQLPKDRFSAERLKGVDSTLKIQPAELGDSAVYLCASSSQTMNTEAFFGQGTRLTVV.

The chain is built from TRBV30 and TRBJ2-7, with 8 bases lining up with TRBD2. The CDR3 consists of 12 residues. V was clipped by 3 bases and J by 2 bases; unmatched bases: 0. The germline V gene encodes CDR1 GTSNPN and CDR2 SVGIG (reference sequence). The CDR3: CAWSGRAYEQYF. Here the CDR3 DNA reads TGTGCCTGGAGCGGGAGGGCCTACGAGCAGTACTTC.

CDR3 residues: CASSLVGVGGEQFF. The DNA of the CDR3 is TGTGCCAGCAGCTTAGTAGGAGTCGGGGGTGAGCAGTTCTTC. The V and J genes are TRBV11-3 and TRBJ2-1; TRBD2 is a possible D gene (6 bases). The germline V gene encodes CDR1 SGHNT and CDR2 YENEEA. V was shortened by 1 base and J by 9 bases, with 13 bases between the two germline ends. The CDR3 runs 14 residues.

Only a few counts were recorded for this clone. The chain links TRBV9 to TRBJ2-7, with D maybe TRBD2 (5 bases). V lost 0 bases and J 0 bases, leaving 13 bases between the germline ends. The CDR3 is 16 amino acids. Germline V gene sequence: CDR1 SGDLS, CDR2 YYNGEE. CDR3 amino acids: CASSVEVSGTSYEQYV. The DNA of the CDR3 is TGTGCCAGCAGCGTAGAAGTGAGCGGTACCTCCTACGAGCAGTACGTC.

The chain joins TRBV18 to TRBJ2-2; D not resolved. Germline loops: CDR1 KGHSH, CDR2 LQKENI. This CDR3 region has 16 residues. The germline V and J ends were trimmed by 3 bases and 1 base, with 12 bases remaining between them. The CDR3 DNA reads TGTGCCAGCTCACCCCTCAGGCAGATGAACACCGGGGAGCTGTTTTTT. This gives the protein CASSPLRQMNTGELFF.

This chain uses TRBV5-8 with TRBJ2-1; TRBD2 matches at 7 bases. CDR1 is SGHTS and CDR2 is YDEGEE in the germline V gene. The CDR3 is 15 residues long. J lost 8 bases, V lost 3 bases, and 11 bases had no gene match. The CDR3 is CASSWARGSFDEQFF. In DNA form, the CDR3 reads TGTGCCAGCAGCTGGGCCCGCGGGAGTTTCGATGAGCAGTTCTTC.

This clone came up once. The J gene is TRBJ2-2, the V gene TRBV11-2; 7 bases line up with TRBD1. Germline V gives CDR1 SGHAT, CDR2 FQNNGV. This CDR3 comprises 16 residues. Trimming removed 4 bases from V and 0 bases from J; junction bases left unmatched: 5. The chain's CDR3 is CASSSGTAANTGELFF. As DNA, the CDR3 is TGTGCCAGCAGCTCGGGGACAGCTGCGAACACCGGGGAGCTGTTTTTT.

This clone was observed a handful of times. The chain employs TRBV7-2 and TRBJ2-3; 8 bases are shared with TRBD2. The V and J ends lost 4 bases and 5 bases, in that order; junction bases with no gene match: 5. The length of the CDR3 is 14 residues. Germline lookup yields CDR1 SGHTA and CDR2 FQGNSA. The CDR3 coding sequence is TGTGCCAGCAGCTATAGCGGGATGGGAGATACGCAGTATTTT. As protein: CASSYSGMGDTQYF.

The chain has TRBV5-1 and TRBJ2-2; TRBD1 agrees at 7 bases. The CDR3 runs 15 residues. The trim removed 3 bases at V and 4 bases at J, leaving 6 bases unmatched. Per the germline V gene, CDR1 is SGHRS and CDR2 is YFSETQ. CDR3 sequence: CASSSGQAGTGELFF. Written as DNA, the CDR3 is TGCGCCAGCAGCTCCGGACAGGCGGGCACCGGGGAGCTGTTTTTT.

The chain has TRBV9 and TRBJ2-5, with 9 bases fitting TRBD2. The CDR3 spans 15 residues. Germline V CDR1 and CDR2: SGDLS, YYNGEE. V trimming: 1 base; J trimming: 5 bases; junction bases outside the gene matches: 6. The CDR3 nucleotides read TGTGCCAGCAGCGTACAGCCTAGCGGGACGGAGACCCAGTACTTC. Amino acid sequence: CASSVQPSGTETQYF.

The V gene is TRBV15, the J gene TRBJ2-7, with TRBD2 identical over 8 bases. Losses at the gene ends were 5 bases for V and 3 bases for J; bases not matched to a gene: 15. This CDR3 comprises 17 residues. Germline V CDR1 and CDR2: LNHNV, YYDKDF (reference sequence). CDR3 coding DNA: TGTGCCACCAGCTTCGGCGCGAGGGCGGGAGGATTCTACGAGCAGTACTTC. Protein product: CATSFGARAGGFYEQYF. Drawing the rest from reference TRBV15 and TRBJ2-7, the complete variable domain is DAMVIQNPRYQVTQFGKPVTLSCSQTLNHNVMYWYQQKSSQAPKLLFHYYDKDFNNEADTPDNFQSRRPNTSFCFLDIRSPGLGDTAMYLCATSFGARAGGFYEQYFGPGTRLTVT.

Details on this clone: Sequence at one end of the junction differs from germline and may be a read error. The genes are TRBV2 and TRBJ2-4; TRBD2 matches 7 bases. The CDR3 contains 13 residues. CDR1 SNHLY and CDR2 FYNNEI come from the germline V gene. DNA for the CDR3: TGTGCCAGCAGTGACAGCGGAGGGGACGGGAGGAGGTTC. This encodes CASSDSGGDGRRF.

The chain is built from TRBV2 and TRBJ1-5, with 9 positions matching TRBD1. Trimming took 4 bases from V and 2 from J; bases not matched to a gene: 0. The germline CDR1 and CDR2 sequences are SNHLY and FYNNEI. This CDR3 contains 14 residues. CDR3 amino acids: CASSGQGGNQPQHF. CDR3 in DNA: TGTGCCAGCAGTGGACAGGGGGGCAATCAGCCCCAGCATTTT.

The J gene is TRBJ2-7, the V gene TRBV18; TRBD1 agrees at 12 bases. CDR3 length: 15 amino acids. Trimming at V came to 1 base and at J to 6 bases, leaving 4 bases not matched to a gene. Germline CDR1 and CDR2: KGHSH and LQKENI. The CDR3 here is CASSPRGQGAGEQYF. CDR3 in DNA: TGTGCCAGCTCACCACGGGGACAGGGGGCAGGCGAGCAGTACTTC.

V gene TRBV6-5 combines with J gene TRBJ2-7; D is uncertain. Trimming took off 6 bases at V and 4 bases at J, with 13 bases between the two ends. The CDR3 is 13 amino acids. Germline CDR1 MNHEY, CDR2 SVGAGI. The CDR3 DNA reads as TGTGCCAGCAGCTTATCTGCAGGTTACGAGCAGTACGTC. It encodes CASSLSAGYEQYV.

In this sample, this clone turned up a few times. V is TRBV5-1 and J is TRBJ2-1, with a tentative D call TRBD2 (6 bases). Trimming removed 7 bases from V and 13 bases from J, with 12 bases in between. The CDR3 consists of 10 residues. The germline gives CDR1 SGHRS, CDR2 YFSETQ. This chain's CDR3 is CASFGGVQFF. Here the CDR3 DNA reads TGCGCCAGCTTCGGAGGGGTACAGTTCTTC. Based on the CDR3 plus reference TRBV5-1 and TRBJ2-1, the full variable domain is KAGVTQTPRYLIKTRGQQVTLSCSPISGHRSVSWYQQTPGQGLQFLFEYFSETQRNKGNFPGRFSGRQFSNSRSEMNVSTLELGDSALYLCASFGGVQFFGPGTRLTVL.

The CDR3 here is CASSSTSGMTDTQYF. The CDR3 DNA reads as TGTGCCAGCAGCTCGACTAGCGGGATGACAGATACGCAGTATTTT. The rearrangement links TRBV9 to TRBJ2-3, with TRBD2 matching over 11 bases. Per germline, CDR1 SGDLS and CDR2 YYNGEE. V lost 4 bases and J lost 3; bases outside the gene matches: 4. This CDR3 contains 15 residues.

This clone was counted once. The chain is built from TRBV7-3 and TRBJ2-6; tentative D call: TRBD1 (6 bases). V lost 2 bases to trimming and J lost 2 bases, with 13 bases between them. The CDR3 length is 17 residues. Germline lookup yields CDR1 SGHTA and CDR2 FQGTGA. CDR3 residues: CASSLYTAGAGANVLTF. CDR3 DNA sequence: TGTGCCAGCAGCTTATATACCGCAGGGGCTGGGGCCAACGTCCTGACTTTC.

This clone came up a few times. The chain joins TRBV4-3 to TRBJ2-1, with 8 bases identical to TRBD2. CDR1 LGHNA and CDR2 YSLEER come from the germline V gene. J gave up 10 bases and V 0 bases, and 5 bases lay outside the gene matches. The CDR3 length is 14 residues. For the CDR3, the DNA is TGCGCCAGCAGCCAAGATTCGGGGGGGCGCGAGCAGTTCTTC. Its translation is CASSQDSGGREQFF.

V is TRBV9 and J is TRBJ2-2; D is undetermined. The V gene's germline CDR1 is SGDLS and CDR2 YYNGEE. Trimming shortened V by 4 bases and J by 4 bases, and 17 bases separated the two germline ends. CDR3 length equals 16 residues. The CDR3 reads CASSSLGPRSTGELFF. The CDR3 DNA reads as TGTGCCAGCAGCTCCCTGGGCCCTCGGTCCACCGGGGAGCTGTTTTTT.